These T cell receptor beta chains were read from a single sample in a study of control samples from healthy donors and cancer patients. Profiling relied on immunoSEQ multiplex PCR, and the TCRdb table lists in-frame clones only, not all of them. The top ten hold about 4% of the sample, which has roughly 170,000 clones, 93% seen once. Sequencing used blood. The receptors derive from a woman aged 55-70 years in good health. CDR3s include the opening cysteine and the closing phenylalanine or tryptophan. A D gene is named only where the DNA matches it firmly. Size values are once, few and many counts, or a class for expanded clones, and some rows have none.

CDR3nt: TGTGCCAGCAGCAAAGAGGGACAGGGGCAGCCCCAGCATTTT
CDR3aa: CASSKEGQGQPQHF
d_gene: .
v_gene: TRBV21-1
abundance: .
j_gene: TRBJ1-5

CDR3nt: TGTGCCAGCAGCTCACCAGGGAGCTATGGCTACACCTTC
CDR3aa: CASSSPGSYGYTF
d_gene: .
v_gene: TRBV13
abundance: .
j_gene: TRBJ1-2

CDR3nt: TGTGCCAGCAGTTATTCCGACAGGAACACTGAAGCTTTCTTT
CDR3aa: CASSYSDRNTEAFF
d_gene: .
v_gene: TRBV6-2/TRBV6-3
abundance: .
j_gene: TRBJ1-1

CDR3nt: TGTGCCAGCAGCTTGGAGGGGGGCCGTTCCTACGAGCAGTACTTC
CDR3aa: CASSLEGGRSYEQYF
d_gene: .
v_gene: TRBV5-4
abundance: .
j_gene: TRBJ2-7

CDR3nt: TGCAGTGCTCGAGGGGGCACCGAGCAGTTCTTC
CDR3aa: CSARGGTEQFF
d_gene: TRBD1
v_gene: TRBV20-1
abundance: .
j_gene: TRBJ2-1

CDR3nt: TGCGCCAGCAGTCAATCTTCGCGGGAGGGAAAACAGCCCCAGCATTTT
CDR3aa: CASSQSSREGKQPQHF
d_gene: .
v_gene: TRBV23-1
abundance: .
j_gene: TRBJ1-5

CDR3nt: TGTGCCACCAAAGGTCCGGGTAACACTGAAGCTTTCTTT
CDR3aa: CATKGPGNTEAFF
d_gene: .
v_gene: TRBV2
abundance: .
j_gene: TRBJ1-1

CDR3nt: TGTACCAGCAGTTCCGGGGTCCCTGAAGCTTTCTTT
CDR3aa: CTSSSGVPEAFF
d_gene: .
v_gene: TRBV12-3/TRBV12-4
abundance: .
j_gene: TRBJ1-1

CDR3nt: TGTGCCAGCAGTCAGACAGGGTTTAGCACCGGGGAGCTGTTTTTT
CDR3aa: CASSQTGFSTGELFF
d_gene: TRBD1
v_gene: TRBV6-2/TRBV6-3
abundance: once
j_gene: TRBJ2-2

CDR3nt: TGTGCCAGCAGCTTCCGGGACAGCGGATTCTACGAGCAGTACTTC
CDR3aa: CASSFRDSGFYEQYF
d_gene: TRBD1
v_gene: TRBV7-2
abundance: .
j_gene: TRBJ2-7

CDR3nt: TGTGCCAGCAGCGGCGGAGGACAGGGTGGTTCACCCCTCCACTTT
CDR3aa: CASSGGGQGGSPLHF
d_gene: TRBD1
v_gene: TRBV9
abundance: .
j_gene: TRBJ1-6

CDR3nt: TGTGCCAGCAGCAAAGGGGAGGGGGGGACATACAATGAGCAGTTCTTC
CDR3aa: CASSKGEGGTYNEQFF
d_gene: .
v_gene: TRBV21-1
abundance: .
j_gene: TRBJ2-1

CDR3nt: TGTGCCAGCAGCTTGGACCTGGACTGGAGGAGCACAGATACGCAGTATTTT
CDR3aa: CASSLDLDWRSTDTQYF
d_gene: .
v_gene: TRBV11-2
abundance: .
j_gene: TRBJ2-3

CDR3nt: TGTGCCAGCAGCGGGACCAGGGTTAATTCACCCCTCCACTTT
CDR3aa: CASSGTRVNSPLHF
d_gene: .
v_gene: TRBV9
abundance: .
j_gene: TRBJ1-6

CDR3nt: TGTGCCAGCAGCTTGGGGACGCAGAACTATGGCTACACCTTC
CDR3aa: CASSLGTQNYGYTF
d_gene: .
v_gene: TRBV3-1/TRBV3-2
abundance: once
j_gene: TRBJ1-2

CDR3nt: TGCGCCAGCAGCTTGGTGGGGGATGGGACAGGGGCAACATCGTCCTACAATGAGCAGTTCTTC
CDR3aa: CASSLVGDGTGATSSYNEQFF
d_gene: TRBD1
v_gene: TRBV5-1
abundance: .
j_gene: TRBJ2-1

CDR3nt: TGTGCCAGCGGAGGACAGTTTACTAACTATGGCTACACCTTC
CDR3aa: CASGGQFTNYGYTF
d_gene: .
v_gene: TRBV6-5
abundance: .
j_gene: TRBJ1-2

CDR3nt: TGTGCCAGCAGTTATTCCTACGAGGGATCGGGACAGCCCCAGCATTTT
CDR3aa: CASSYSYEGSGQPQHF
d_gene: .
v_gene: TRBV6-5
abundance: .
j_gene: TRBJ1-5

CDR3nt: TGTGCCAGCAGCGGCCGAGGCCGGACTGGAAACACCATATATTTT
CDR3aa: CASSGRGRTGNTIYF
d_gene: .
v_gene: TRBV2
abundance: .
j_gene: TRBJ1-3

CDR3nt: TGTGCCAGCAGGGCGGGGGGCGAAACCGGGGAGCTGTTTTTT
CDR3aa: CASRAGGETGELFF
d_gene: TRBD2
v_gene: TRBV6-5
abundance: .
j_gene: TRBJ2-2

CDR3nt: TGTGCCAGCAGTGACCCGGGACAGGGGTGGTCACCCCTCCACTTT
CDR3aa: CASSDPGQGWSPLHF
d_gene: TRBD1
v_gene: TRBV6-4
abundance: .
j_gene: TRBJ1-6

CDR3nt: TGTGCCAGCAGTGAAGCATTAGCAGGGGCGAAAGGCTACACCTTC
CDR3aa: CASSEALAGAKGYTF
d_gene: .
v_gene: TRBV2
abundance: .
j_gene: TRBJ1-2

CDR3nt: TGCGCCAGCAGCTTGGAGGTCCCAGGGGGCGAGTTCTTC
CDR3aa: CASSLEVPGGEFF
d_gene: TRBD1
v_gene: TRBV5-1
abundance: .
j_gene: TRBJ2-1

CDR3nt: TGCGCCAGCAGCTTGCCAGGGGAGGGCTACACCTTC
CDR3aa: CASSLPGEGYTF
d_gene: .
v_gene: TRBV5-1
abundance: .
j_gene: TRBJ1-2

CDR3nt: TGCGCCAGCAGCCCGGGACAGGGGTTACGAAAAGGGGCCAACGTCCTGACTTTC
CDR3aa: CASSPGQGLRKGANVLTF
d_gene: TRBD1
v_gene: TRBV4-1
abundance: .
j_gene: TRBJ2-6

CDR3nt: TGTGCTAGTGGTTTGGGCAGGACGAACTCTGGAAACACCATATATTTT
CDR3aa: CASGLGRTNSGNTIYF
d_gene: .
v_gene: TRBV12-5
abundance: .
j_gene: TRBJ1-3

CDR3nt: TGTGCCAGTACCGACAGGAAAGGGCTTGGTGAAAAACTGTTTTTT
CDR3aa: CASTDRKGLGEKLFF
d_gene: .
v_gene: TRBV19
abundance: .
j_gene: TRBJ1-4

CDR3nt: TGTGCCAGCAGTTCCCCGTTGGGGAATGAGCAGTTCTTC
CDR3aa: CASSSPLGNEQFF
d_gene: .
v_gene: TRBV6-5
abundance: .
j_gene: TRBJ2-1

CDR3nt: TGTGCCAGCAGCCCTGGACAGGGGAAAGCTTTCTTT
CDR3aa: CASSPGQGKAFF
d_gene: TRBD1
v_gene: TRBV5-5
abundance: .
j_gene: TRBJ1-1

CDR3nt: TGTGCCTGGAGTGGGGGGATAATAAACATTCAGTACTTC
CDR3aa: CAWSGGIINIQYF
d_gene: .
v_gene: TRBV30
abundance: .
j_gene: TRBJ2-4

CDR3nt: TGCGCCAGCAGCCAAGTTCTCCGTGGGGGAAGGGATGGCTACACCTTC
CDR3aa: CASSQVLRGGRDGYTF
d_gene: .
v_gene: TRBV4-1
abundance: .
j_gene: TRBJ1-2

CDR3nt: TGTGCCAGCAGCGCACTAGGGACGGTTGGAAACACCATATATTTT
CDR3aa: CASSALGTVGNTIYF
d_gene: .
v_gene: TRBV2
abundance: .
j_gene: TRBJ1-3

CDR3nt: TGCGCCAGCAGCTTAGGGGGCGGCAATCAGCCCCAGCATTTT
CDR3aa: CASSLGGGNQPQHF
d_gene: TRBD1
v_gene: TRBV5-1
abundance: .
j_gene: TRBJ1-5

CDR3nt: TGTGCCATCAGTGAGCGCGGACAGGGGAGCACTGAAGCTTTCTTT
CDR3aa: CAISERGQGSTEAFF
d_gene: TRBD1
v_gene: TRBV10-3
abundance: .
j_gene: TRBJ1-1

CDR3nt: TGTGCCAGCAGCCAAGATCTGCGGGGGGGCCCCTACAATGAGCAGTTCTTC
CDR3aa: CASSQDLRGGPYNEQFF
d_gene: TRBD2
v_gene: TRBV3-1/TRBV3-2
abundance: .
j_gene: TRBJ2-1

CDR3nt: TGCGCCAGCAGCCGAGAGGCGGGCGGATTCTCTGGAAACACCATATATTTT
CDR3aa: CASSREAGGFSGNTIYF
d_gene: .
v_gene: TRBV4-3
abundance: .
j_gene: TRBJ1-3

CDR3nt: TGTGCCAGCAGCCAACCAGGAAACATTCAGTACTTC
CDR3aa: CASSQPGNIQYF
d_gene: .
v_gene: TRBV3-1/TRBV3-2
abundance: once
j_gene: TRBJ2-4

CDR3nt: TGCGCCAGCAGCCGGGACCGCGTCCTTTTGGGAAACACCATATATTTT
CDR3aa: CASSRDRVLLGNTIYF
d_gene: .
v_gene: TRBV4-3
abundance: .
j_gene: TRBJ1-3

CDR3nt: TGTGCCAGCAGTAGGGGCCAGCACTCCTCCACTGAAGCTTTCTTT
CDR3aa: CASSRGQHSSTEAFF
d_gene: .
v_gene: TRBV2
abundance: .
j_gene: TRBJ1-1

CDR3nt: TGCGCCAGCAGCCAAGATAAGCGGGCCACAGATACGCAGTATTTT
CDR3aa: CASSQDKRATDTQYF
d_gene: .
v_gene: TRBV4-3
abundance: .
j_gene: TRBJ2-3

CDR3nt: TGTGCCAGCAGCTTAGCAGGTAGCAATCAGCCCCAGCATTTT
CDR3aa: CASSLAGSNQPQHF
d_gene: .
v_gene: TRBV7-2
abundance: .
j_gene: TRBJ1-5

CDR3nt: TGTGCCAGCAGCAACGTTGGACGGACAGGGGGCTTCATGAACACTGAAGCTTTCTTT
CDR3aa: CASSNVGRTGGFMNTEAFF
d_gene: .
v_gene: TRBV21-1
abundance: .
j_gene: TRBJ1-1

CDR3nt: TGTGCCAGCAAGTCCGTCACCGGACTGAACACTGAAGCTTTCTTT
CDR3aa: CASKSVTGLNTEAFF
d_gene: .
v_gene: TRBV2
abundance: .
j_gene: TRBJ1-1

CDR3nt: TGTGCCAGCAGCCTACTAGCCGGGGGGGAGACTGAGGCTTTCTTT
CDR3aa: CASSLLAGGETEAFF
d_gene: .
v_gene: TRBV7-2
abundance: .
j_gene: TRBJ1-1

CDR3nt: TGTGCCAGTAGTACCCGGCATTGGGCAGCTGGAAACATTCAGTACTTC
CDR3aa: CASSTRHWAAGNIQYF
d_gene: .
v_gene: TRBV19
abundance: .
j_gene: TRBJ2-4